These 19 T cell receptor beta chains were all obtained from the same sample, sequenced in a study of T cell repertoires in aging, cancer and after chemotherapy. Multiplex touch-down PCR with TRB-A/B primers amplified rearranged V-D-J TRB sequences. TCRdb re-derived calls from the multiplex PCR reads in MiXCR, one entry per CDR3 protein. The data contain under 7,500 distinct CDR3 sequences, just under 30% of them seen just once; the ten biggest clones take up 6.6%. Peripheral blood genomic DNA, not sorted cells or RNA, was the template. Specimen: blood. Every receptor here comes from a human donor in good health.

In this sample, this clonotype is medium-sized. The rearrangement joins TRBV11-3 to TRBJ1-2, with 10 bases aligning to TRBD1. V lost 0 bases, J lost 8 bases, and 6 bases stayed unmatched. Germline loops: CDR1 SGHNT, CDR2 YENEEA. The CDR3 runs 15 residues. The CDR3 loop is CASSLDGQGGKGYTF. CDR3 sequence (DNA): TGTGCCAGCAGCTTAGACGGACAGGGGGGAAAGGGCTACACCTTC. The entire variable domain, with the rest obtained from reference TRBV11-3 and TRBJ1-2, is as follows: EAGVVQSPRYKIIEKKQPVAFWCNPISGHNTLYWYLQNLGQGPELLIRYENEEAVDDSQLPKDRFSAERLKGVDSTLKIQPAELGDSAVYLCASSLDGQGGKGYTFGSGTRLTVV.

V is TRBV11-3 and J is TRBJ2-7; D ambiguous. Trimming cost V 6 bases and J 2 bases, with 14 bases left between them. Germline CDR1 is SGHNT and CDR2 is YENEEA. The CDR3 is 14 amino acids. DNA of the CDR3: TGTGCCAGCAGGATAGTTCCAATGGCCTACGAGCAGTACTTC. Encoded protein: CASRIVPMAYEQYF.

This clonotype was observed a handful of times. The V and J genes are TRBV6-2 or TRBV6-3 and TRBJ2-6; D uncertain. CDR3 length: 16 amino acids. Between the trimmed V and J ends, which lost 0 bases and 4 bases, there was a span of 10 bases. Germline V CDR1 and CDR2: MNHEY, SVGEGT. The DNA of the CDR3 is TGTGCCAGCAGTTACTCGGCCAGGTGGGGGGCCAACGTCCTGACTTTC. Residues: CASSYSARWGANVLTF.

As regards this clonotype: A clone one base away is much larger, so this may be a read error. This chain connects TRBV12-3 or TRBV12-4 to TRBJ2-2, with D perhaps matching TRBD2 (5 bases). This CDR3 contains 15 residues. The CDR3 DNA reads TGTGCCAGCAGCACGCGGGCCGGGCGGCCCGGGGAGATGTTTTTT. Translating it yields CASSTRAGRPGEMFF.

This clonotype was picked up one time. V usage is TRBV27 and J usage is TRBJ2-5; D unclear. CDR3 size: 12 residues. Germline CDR1 is MNHEY and CDR2 is SMNVEV (reference sequence). The ends were cut back, 8 bases at V and 0 bases at J, with 7 bases in the middle. In DNA form, the CDR3 reads TGTGCCAGCGTGGGGTACCAAGAGACCCAGTACTTC. Encoded protein: CASVGYQETQYF.

By share of the sample, this clonotype is medium-sized (0.01 to 0.1%). This chain links TRBV6-5 with TRBJ2-6; D might be TRBD1 (6 bases). Germline CDR1 is MNHEY and CDR2 is SVGAGI. The CDR3 is 16 residues long. Trimming cost V 7 bases and J 6 bases, with 19 bases left between them. CDR3 in DNA: TGTGCCAGCACTCTCAGGGGACCACTGGAGGCCAACGTCCTGACTTTC. As protein: CASTLRGPLEANVLTF.

This clonotype has just one count. This chain connects TRBV5-1 to TRBJ2-3; possible D gene TRBD2, 5 bases. In germline, CDR1 is SGHRS, CDR2 YFSETQ. The CDR3 length is 16 residues. V was cut by 0 bases and J by 0 bases, with 11 bases left in between. Here the CDR3 DNA reads TGCGCCAGCAGCTTGGGATCCCGCGGGAGCACAGATACGCAGTATTTT. This encodes CASSLGSRGSTDTQYF.

This rearrangement joins TRBV20-1 to TRBJ2-1; D perhaps matches TRBD2 (6 bases). The CDR3 contains 15 residues. Germline loops: CDR1 DFQATT, CDR2 SNEGSKA (reference sequence). The germline V and J ends were trimmed by 0 bases and 7 bases, with 16 bases remaining between them. CDR3: CSARDRWGVLNEQFF. CDR3 in DNA: TGCAGTGCTAGAGATAGGTGGGGGGTCCTTAATGAGCAGTTCTTC.

The J gene is TRBJ2-2, the V gene TRBV24-1; D unresolved. The germline V gene has CDR1 KGHDR and CDR2 SFDVKD. The CDR3 loop spans 12 amino acids. V was shortened by 4 bases and J by 1 base, with 0 bases between the two germline ends. CDR3 bases: TGTGCCACCAGTGAGAACACCGGGGAGCTGTTTTTT. Translation: CATSENTGELFF.

Turning to this clonotype: Germline is not matched at one junction end, which may reflect a read error. The chain couples TRBV19 to TRBJ2-7, with TRBD1 identical over 8 bases. Germline V lookup: CDR1 LNHDA, CDR2 SQIVND (reference sequence). The CDR3 consists of 15 residues. Written as DNA, the CDR3 is TGCGCCAGCAGCCAAGGACAGGGATACTCCTACGAGCAGTACTTC. Translation: CASSQGQGYSYEQYF.

The chain carries TRBV24-1 and TRBJ2-3; no firm D call. The CDR3 totals 15 residues. Germline CDR1 is KGHDR and CDR2 is SFDVKD. The V and J ends lost 4 bases and 2 bases respectively, with 12 bases between them. CDR3 loop: CATSDPPPHTDTQYF. CDR3 nucleotides: TGTGCCACCAGTGACCCCCCGCCCCACACAGATACGCAGTATTTT.

A word on this clonotype: One junction end does not reproduce the germline sequence, and a read error may be involved. This chain joins TRBV6-5 and TRBJ1-2; D ambiguous. CDR3 length: 15 residues. Germline V lookup: CDR1 MNHEY, CDR2 SVGAGI. CDR3 coding DNA: TGTGCCGGCAGTTACGCCCCCCGGGGAGTAAATGGCTACACCTTC. Protein sequence: CAGSYAPRGVNGYTF.

This clonotype was found a few times. The chain uses TRBV30 and TRBJ2-7; TRBD2 matches at 7 bases. The CDR3 runs to 13 residues. Germline loops: CDR1 GTSNPN, CDR2 SVGIG (reference sequence). The V and J ends lost 4 bases and 6 bases, in that order; junction bases with no gene match: 9. As DNA, the CDR3 is TGTGCCTGGACGGCGGGGGTTGGGGGCGAGCAGTACTTC. As protein: CAWTAGVGGEQYF.

The rearrangement uses TRBV11-1 and TRBJ1-6, with 7 bases lining up with TRBD1. CDR3 length: 17 residues. V was pared by 6 bases and J by 0 bases, with 8 bases of the junction left unmatched. Germline V gene lookup returns CDR1 SGHAT and CDR2 FQDESV (reference sequence). DNA of the CDR3: TGTGCCAGCAGGCGGGACAGTCAATACTCCTATAATTCACCCCTCCACTTT. This sequence encodes CASRRDSQYSYNSPLHF. The variable domain in full, with the rest retrieved from reference TRBV11-1 and TRBJ1-6, is EAEVAQSPRYKITEKSQAVAFWCDPISGHATLYWYRQILGQGPELLVQFQDESVVDDSQLPKDRFSAERLKGVDSTLKIQPAELGDSAMYLCASRRDSQYSYNSPLHFGNGTRLTVT.

J is TRBJ2-6 and V is TRBV27; a possible D gene is TRBD1 (6 bases). The CDR3 extends over 16 amino acids. In germline, CDR1 is MNHEY, CDR2 SMNVEV (reference sequence). Trimming took off 5 bases at V and 1 base at J, with 12 bases between the two ends. The CDR3: CASSPDRISGANVLTF. CDR3 coding DNA: TGTGCCAGCAGTCCCGACAGGATATCTGGGGCCAACGTCCTGACTTTC.

A remark on this clonotype: Its ends do not fully match the called genes, so a read error is possible. The chain carries TRBV11-3 and TRBJ2-5; D is uncertain. CDR3 length equals 14 residues. Looked up from germline, CDR1 is SGHNT and CDR2 is YENEEA. The CDR3 loop reads CASSFDSSVETQYF. The DNA of the CDR3 is TGCGCCAGCAGCTTCGATTCAAGTGTGGAGACCCAGTACTTC.

By share, this clonotype counts as medium-sized. This rearrangement joins TRBV6-1 to TRBJ2-1, with 15 bases that match TRBD2. The CDR3 sequence is 18 residues long. Per germline, CDR1 MNHNS and CDR2 SASEGT. V was pared by 2 bases and J by 4 bases, with 6 bases of the junction left unmatched. The CDR3 spells CASSEKGTSGGPYNEQFF. CDR3 in DNA: TGTGCCAGCAGTGAAAAGGGGACTAGCGGGGGGCCGTACAATGAGCAGTTCTTC.

The chain employs TRBV6-2 or TRBV6-3 and TRBJ2-7, with D perhaps TRBD1 or TRBD2 (5 bases each). V was cut by 4 bases and J by 3 bases, with 10 bases left in between. Germline CDR1 is MNHEY and CDR2 is SVGEGT. This CDR3 region has 13 residues. The CDR3 nucleotides read TGTGCCAGCAGTTTCGGGGACGGCTACGAGCAGTACTTC. Its translation: CASSFGDGYEQYF.

This clonotype is deemed medium-sized. The chain uses TRBV11-3 and TRBJ2-6; possible D gene TRBD2, 5 bases. The length of the CDR3 is 18 residues. Germline V gives CDR1 SGHNT, CDR2 YENEEA. The V end was cut by 0 bases, the J end by 0 bases, with 12 bases between. The CDR3 DNA follows: TGTGCCAGCAGCTTAGACCCGGGAACACTCTCTGGGGCCAACGTCCTGACTTTC. Amino acids: CASSLDPGTLSGANVLTF.